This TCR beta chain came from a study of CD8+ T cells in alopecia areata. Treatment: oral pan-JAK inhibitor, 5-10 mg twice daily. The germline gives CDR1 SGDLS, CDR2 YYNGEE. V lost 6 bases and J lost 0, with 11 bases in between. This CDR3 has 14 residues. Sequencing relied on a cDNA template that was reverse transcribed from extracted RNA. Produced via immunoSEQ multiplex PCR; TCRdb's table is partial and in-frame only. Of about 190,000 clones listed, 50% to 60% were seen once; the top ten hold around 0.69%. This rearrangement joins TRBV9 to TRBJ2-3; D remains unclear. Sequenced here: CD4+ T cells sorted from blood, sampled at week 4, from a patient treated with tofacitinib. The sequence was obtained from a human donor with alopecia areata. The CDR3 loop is CASTRTASTDTQYF. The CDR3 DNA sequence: TGTGCCAGCACACGTACGGCTAGCACAGATACGCAGTATTTT.